The 19 T cell receptor beta chains presented below share a single source sample, sequenced in a study of T-cell memory formation after mild COVID-19. TCRdb independently ran MiXCR on the 5' RACE reads; one entry per CDR3 protein. The sample contains 550,000 to 600,000 distinct CDR3 sequences, 17% of which appear only once. Sequencing input: PBMCs or a T cell subset sorted from them (not recorded which). The receptors here all came from an adult woman who had mild COVID-19 (a few samples of this study predate the infection). Cell type and time point are not known.

J is TRBJ2-1 and V is TRBV7-2; 8 nucleotides match TRBD2. With V trimmed by 2 bases and J by 7 bases, 4 bases remained unmatched. The length of the CDR3 is 14 residues. Germline loops: CDR1 SGHTA, CDR2 FQGNSA. The CDR3 DNA reads TGTGCCAGCAGCTTATGGACTAGCCGAAATGAGCAGTTCTTC. As protein: CASSLWTSRNEQFF.

V and J are TRBV7-2 and TRBJ1-5; no reliable D call. CDR1 SGHTA and CDR2 FQGNSA come from the germline V gene. V was shortened by 2 bases and J by 4 bases, with 12 bases between the two germline ends. This CDR3 is 15 amino acids long. In DNA form, the CDR3 reads TGTGCCAGCAGCTTAACGTCTGGAGGTAATCAGCCCCAGCATTTT. Residues: CASSLTSGGNQPQHF.

This clonotype was seen only a few times. The genes are TRBV3-1 and TRBJ2-1; TRBD2 aligns across 13 bases. The CDR3 spans 16 residues. Germline CDR1 and CDR2: LGHDT and YNNKEL (reference sequence). Trimming cost V 2 bases and J 8 bases; bases outside gene matches: 6. Written as DNA, the CDR3 is TGTGCCAGCAGCCAACCGACTAGCGGGAGGTTATATGAGCAGTTCTTC. Amino acid sequence: CASSQPTSGRLYEQFF.

This chain joins TRBV29-1 and TRBJ2-2, with D possibly called TRBD1 or TRBD2 (6 bases each). V was shortened by 2 bases and J by 4 bases, with 8 bases between the two germline ends. This CDR3 comprises 13 residues. Germline V CDR1 and CDR2: SQVTM, ANQGSEA. The CDR3 nucleotides are TGCAGCGTTGAACCGGGGGCCACCGGGGAGCTGTTTTTT. It encodes CSVEPGATGELFF.

The chain couples TRBV20-1 to TRBJ2-4; TRBD2 matches 9 bases. This CDR3 comprises 18 residues. J gave up 6 bases and V 2 bases, and 17 bases lay outside the gene matches. CDR1 and CDR2 (germline): DFQATT, SNEGSKA (reference sequence). CDR3 protein: CSARLGGGIAGALNIQYF. The DNA of the CDR3 is TGCAGTGCTAGACTGGGGGGGGGTATAGCGGGAGCTTTAAACATTCAGTACTTC.

The V call is TRBV9, the J call TRBJ2-2; D gene ambiguous. The CDR3 is 12 amino acids. The V gene's germline CDR1 is SGDLS and CDR2 YYNGEE. Deletions cut 4 bases from V and 6 bases from J, with 7 bases between. The CDR3 DNA reads as TGTGCCAGCAGCCTGCCCCCCGGGGAGCTGTTTTTT. It codes for CASSLPPGELFF. The entire variable domain, with the rest obtained from reference TRBV9 and TRBJ2-2, is as follows: DSGVTQTPKHLITATGQRVTLRCSPRSGDLSVYWYQQSLDQGLQFLIQYYNGEERAKGNILERFSAQQFPDLHSELNLSSLELGDSALYFCASSLPPGELFFGEGSRLTVL.

The chain couples TRBV11-2 to TRBJ2-1; 7 nucleotides match TRBD2. Trimming at V came to 0 bases and at J to 9 bases, leaving 5 bases not matched to a gene. Per the germline V gene, CDR1 is SGHAT and CDR2 is FQNNGV. The CDR3 is made up of 14 amino acids. The CDR3 sequence: CASSLERESGEQFF. CDR3 nucleotides: TGTGCCAGCAGCTTAGAGCGGGAGTCAGGTGAGCAGTTCTTC.

The chain employs TRBV29-1 and TRBJ2-7, with 7 bases lining up with TRBD1. The CDR3 extends over 13 amino acids. V gave up 3 bases and J gave up 0 bases; unmatched junction bases: 2. CDR1 and CDR2 (germline): SQVTM, ANQGSEA. The CDR3 reads CSVEQGDSYEQYF. The CDR3 region has the DNA TGCAGCGTTGAGCAGGGGGACTCCTACGAGCAGTACTTC.

CDR3 sequence (DNA): TGTGCCAGCAGTCGGACTAGCTACTACGAGCAGTACTTC. This encodes CASSRTSYYEQYF. The chain combines TRBV12-3 or TRBV12-4 with TRBJ2-7, with 8 bases identical to TRBD2. The CDR3 contains 13 residues. V shed 5 bases and J 3 bases; nucleotides not matched to a gene: 3.

This chain uses TRBV11-3 with TRBJ1-1; D unresolved. The CDR3 covers 14 residues. Deletions cut 5 bases from V and 5 bases from J, with 15 bases between. From germline, CDR1 is SGHNT and CDR2 YENEEA. CDR3 nucleotide sequence: TGTGCCAGCAGCAGGGAATCAGTGCGGACTGAAGCTTTCTTT. It yields the protein CASSRESVRTEAFF.

The chain is built from TRBV24-1 and TRBJ2-1; 14 nucleotides match TRBD2. V was pared by 3 bases and J by 9 bases, with 6 bases of the junction left unmatched. Per germline, CDR1 KGHDR and CDR2 SFDVKD. The CDR3 has 16 residues. The CDR3 coding sequence is TGTGCCACCAGTGATCCGACTAGCGGGGGGGCAGGTGAGCAGTTCTTC. It codes for CATSDPTSGGAGEQFF.

A few counts support this clonotype. The chain couples TRBV4-2 to TRBJ2-3, with D perhaps matching TRBD2 (5 bases). The germline V and J ends were trimmed by 1 base and 0 bases, with 11 bases remaining between them. The CDR3 runs 16 residues. CDR1 is LGHNA and CDR2 is YNFKEQ in the germline V gene. The CDR3 bases are TGTGCCAGCAGCCAAGCTGCGGGTTTTAGCACAGATACGCAGTATTTT. This gives the protein CASSQAAGFSTDTQYF.

This clonotype was detected ten times or more. The genes are TRBV5-1 and TRBJ1-5; D gene unclear. V was trimmed by 4 bases and J by 3 bases, leaving 11 bases between them. This CDR3 region has 14 residues. Germline values: CDR1 SGHRS, CDR2 YFSETQ. The CDR3 DNA reads as TGCGCCAGCAGCCCCGGGCAGTTCAATCAGCCCCAGCATTTT. It specifies CASSPGQFNQPQHF.

J is TRBJ2-1 and V is TRBV9, with D perhaps given as TRBD1 or TRBD2 (6 bases each). V gave up 0 bases and J gave up 6 bases, with 13 bases separating them. Germline values: CDR1 SGDLS, CDR2 YYNGEE. The CDR3 has 15 amino acids. This CDR3 is CASSVGGGSFNEQFF. The CDR3 DNA reads as TGTGCCAGCAGCGTAGGAGGGGGGTCATTCAATGAGCAGTTCTTC.

The chain recombines TRBV20-1 with TRBJ1-2; D unresolved. Germline lookup yields CDR1 DFQATT and CDR2 SNEGSKA (reference sequence). Trimming shortened V by 2 bases and J by 3 bases, and 7 bases separated the two germline ends. CDR3 size: 12 residues. The CDR3 is CSARPEYYGYTF. The DNA for the CDR3 is TGCAGTGCTAGACCGGAATACTATGGCTACACCTTC.

This clonotype has only a few counts. The genes are TRBV5-5 and TRBJ2-7; the D gene is possibly TRBD2 (5 bases). The V gene lost 4 bases and the J gene lost 3 bases, with 14 bases spanning the gap. The germline V gene encodes CDR1 SGHKS and CDR2 YYEKEE (reference sequence). The CDR3 has 14 amino acids. The DNA for the CDR3 is TGTGCCAGCAGCAGGGCGCGGGCCAACTACGAGCAGTACTTC. This codes for CASSRARANYEQYF.

This clonotype has at least ten counts. The gene calls are TRBV7-9 and TRBJ1-3; D is unresolved. CDR1 is SEHNR, CDR2 FQNEAQ, per germline (reference sequence). Trimming shortened V by 2 bases and J by 0 bases, and 11 bases separated the two germline ends. This CDR3 is built from 16 residues. This CDR3 is CASSLKGTSSGNTIYF. In nucleotides, the CDR3 is TGTGCCAGCAGCTTAAAGGGCACAAGCTCTGGAAACACCATATATTTT.

This clonotype turned up a few times. The chain carries TRBV7-8 and TRBJ2-5; 11 bases are a match to TRBD2. Germline values: CDR1 SGHVS, CDR2 FQNEAQ. The CDR3 extends over 15 amino acids. The V segment lost 2 bases and the J segment 4 bases; nucleotides outside the gene matches: 3. CDR3 residues: CASSLRLAGSETQYF. CDR3 sequence (DNA): TGTGCCAGCAGCTTAAGACTAGCGGGATCAGAGACCCAGTACTTC.

The V call is TRBV5-4, the J call TRBJ2-7; 7 bases align to TRBD2. This CDR3 comprises 13 residues. The junction had 1 base not matched to a gene; V was cut back by 4 bases and J by 0 bases. Germline CDR1 SGHNT, CDR2 YYREEE (reference sequence). In nucleotides, the CDR3 is TGTGCCAGCAGCCGGGGGGTCTCCTACGAGCAGTACTTC. As protein: CASSRGVSYEQYF.